Each of the 10 T cell receptor beta chains below was sequenced from the same sample in a study of response to subunit inactivated influenza vaccine. TCRdb recomputed calls from the RT-PCR reads with MiXCR, one row per CDR3 protein. The sample carries 500,000 or so distinct CDR3 sequences, roughly 9.7% recorded once. Material: PBMCs from blood, obtained roughly 48 days after vaccination. Source of these receptors: a man aged 45-60 years who received an inactivated influenza vaccine.

This clonotype was counted many times. The chain links TRBV20-1 to TRBJ2-1, with D unclear. The CDR3 runs 14 residues. CDR1 and CDR2 from the germline V gene are DFQATT and SNEGSKA (reference sequence). Trimming cost V 0 bases and J 4 bases, with 10 bases left between them. The CDR3, as DNA: TGCAGTGCTAGAGATGTACGCAATTACAATGAGCAGTTCTTC. Its translation is CSARDVRNYNEQFF.

V usage is TRBV4-1 and J usage is TRBJ2-2; 7 positions agree with TRBD1. Trimming at V came to 1 base and at J to 4 bases, leaving 9 bases not matched to a gene. From germline, CDR1 is MGHRA and CDR2 YSYEKL. This CDR3 is 17 amino acids long. The CDR3 loop reads CASSQGPRQGSTGELFF. The CDR3 DNA reads as TGCGCCAGCAGCCAAGGGCCCCGACAGGGCTCCACCGGGGAGCTGTTTTTT.

The genes are TRBV29-1 and TRBJ2-7; D may be TRBD1 (6 bases). In germline, CDR1 is SQVTM, CDR2 ANQGSEA. The CDR3 sequence is 15 residues long. V was trimmed by 4 bases and J by 5 bases, leaving 21 bases between them. CDR3 amino acids: CSVGVVTGSGHEQYF. The CDR3 nucleotides are TGCAGCGTTGGGGTCGTGACAGGCTCGGGCCACGAGCAGTACTTC.

J is TRBJ2-3 and V is TRBV3-1; the D is unclear. The CDR3 length is 14 residues. Per the germline V gene, CDR1 is LGHDT and CDR2 is YNNKEL (reference sequence). Trimming took 2 bases from V and 4 from J, leaving 10 bases between them. In DNA, the CDR3 is TGTGCCAGCAGCCAACCACACGTGGCAGATACGCAGTATTTT. Protein: CASSQPHVADTQYF.

V is TRBV11-2 and J is TRBJ2-1, with D possibly matching TRBD1 (6 bases). Looked up from germline, CDR1 is SGHAT and CDR2 is FQNNGV. V lost 2 bases and J lost 8, with 16 bases in between. This CDR3 contains 15 residues. The DNA of the CDR3 is TGTGCCAGCAGCTTAAACGGACAGTATTACGATGAGCAGTTCTTC. Translating it yields CASSLNGQYYDEQFF.

This clonotype was detected only a few times. V usage is TRBV29-1 and J usage is TRBJ2-2; no reliable D call. CDR3 size: 12 residues. Germline CDR1 SQVTM, CDR2 ANQGSEA. Trimming left V 2 bases short and J 7 bases short, with 8 bases between. In nucleotides, the CDR3 is TGCAGCGTTGAAATGGTCGGCGGGGAGCTGTTTTTT. This encodes CSVEMVGGELFF.

In its sample, this clonotype was seen a few times. The gene calls are TRBV18 and TRBJ1-5; D is uncertain. Germline CDR1 and CDR2: KGHSH and LQKENI. Trimming pared 3 bases from V and 3 bases from J, leaving 9 bases between. CDR3 length equals 14 residues. The CDR3 loop is CASSPGRINQPQHF. Here the CDR3 DNA reads TGTGCCAGCTCACCCGGACGGATCAATCAGCCCCAGCATTTT.

There are a few counts of this clonotype. Here the CDR3 DNA reads TGTGCCAGCAGCTTAACAAGAAAGGGGCTCGGGATCTATGGCTACACCTTC. This encodes CASSLTRKGLGIYGYTF. V and J are TRBV11-2 and TRBJ1-2, with D possibly being TRBD1 (5 bases). The CDR3 is 17 residues long. Per germline, CDR1 SGHAT and CDR2 FQNNGV. V was shortened by 2 bases and J by 4 bases, with 20 bases between the two germline ends.

This clonotype was seen repeatedly, ten times or more. This chain joins TRBV6-6 and TRBJ1-5, with D unresolved. The CDR3 extends over 12 amino acids. Between the trimmed V and J ends, which lost 5 bases and 4 bases, there was a span of 6 bases. The germline V gene encodes CDR1 MNHNY and CDR2 SVGAGI (reference sequence). The CDR3 DNA sequence: TGTGCCAGCAGTGCGCCGAATCAGCCCCAGCATTTT. It yields the protein CASSAPNQPQHF.

This clonotype was found many times. The chain links TRBV28 to TRBJ2-1; 9 positions match TRBD2. V dropped 5 bases and J dropped 0; count of bases not matched to a gene: 5. CDR3 size: 16 residues. Germline V lookup: CDR1 MDHEN, CDR2 SYDVKM. The CDR3 DNA sequence: TGTGCCAGCAGTAACCCTAGCGGGAACTCCTACAATGAGCAGTTCTTC. Encoded protein: CASSNPSGNSYNEQFF. The variable domain in full, with the rest retrieved from reference TRBV28 and TRBJ2-1, is DVKVTQSSRYLVKRTGEKVFLECVQDMDHENMFWYRQDPGLGLRLIYFSYDVKMKEKGDIPEGYSVSREKKERFSLILESASTNQTSMYLCASSNPSGNSYNEQFFGPGTRLTVL.